This TCR beta chain was sequenced in a study of memory CD4+ T cells and cytomegalovirus serostatus. The study, taken as a whole, reports: Each of roughly 65 CMV-associated TCRbeta sequences occurred in one to five individuals.

Method: immunoSEQ multiplex PCR; TCRdb's copy keeps in-frame clones and lacks some. The top ten hold less than 0.95% of the sample, which has roughly 50,000 clones, more than 60% seen once. This clone was detected only a few times. The target antigen is unknown. Single viable CD3+CD4+CD8-CD45RO+ cells were sorted as the memory CD4+ T cells. The CDR3 is 15 residues long. Germline V gene lookup returns CDR1 SGHTA and CDR2 FQGNSA. V was clipped by 5 bases and J by 5 bases, with 16 bases between them. The chain joins TRBV7-2 to TRBJ1-5, with a weak D call TRBD1 (6 bases). What was sequenced was memory CD4+ T cells from blood. This TCR was recovered from an adult in good health and CMV-seronegative. CDR3 bases: TGTGCCAGCAGCCGCATTACGGGGGCTTATCAGCCCCAGCATTTT. Translated: CASSRITGAYQPQHF.